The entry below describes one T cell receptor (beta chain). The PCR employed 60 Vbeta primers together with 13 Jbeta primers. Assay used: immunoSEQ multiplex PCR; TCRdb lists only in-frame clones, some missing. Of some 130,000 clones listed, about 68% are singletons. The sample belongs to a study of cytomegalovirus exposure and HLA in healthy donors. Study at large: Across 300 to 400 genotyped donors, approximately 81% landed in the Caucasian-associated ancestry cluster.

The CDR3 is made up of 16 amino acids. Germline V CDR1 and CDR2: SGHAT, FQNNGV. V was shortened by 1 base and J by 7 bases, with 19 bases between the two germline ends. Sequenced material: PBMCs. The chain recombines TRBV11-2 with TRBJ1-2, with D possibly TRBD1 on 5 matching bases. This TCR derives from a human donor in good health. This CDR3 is CASSLVPAGNHGGYTF. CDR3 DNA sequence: TGTGCCAGCAGCTTAGTACCCGCAGGGAATCACGGTGGCTACACCTTC.